This paragraph reports one T cell receptor beta chain. Only in-frame clones appear in the TCRdb table, and some are missing; sequencing was by immunoSEQ multiplex PCR. The sample lists 200,000 to 250,000 clones, approximately 94% occurring once. The source of the sample is a study of T cell responses to AZD1222 COVID-19 vaccine. Germline lookup yields CDR1 SGHNT and CDR2 YYREEE (reference sequence). CDR3 length: 13 amino acids. The ends were cut back, 3 bases at V and 6 bases at J, with 12 bases in the middle. J is TRBJ1-2 and V is TRBV5-4; no clear D gene. The sample in question was peripheral blood, obtained 28 days after the second dose of the MenACWY control vaccine. This receptor was identified in an adult who received the MenACWY meningococcal vaccine as a control. In DNA, the CDR3 is TGTGCCAGCAGCTACGGGGAGAGGAATGGCTACACCTTC. Protein: CASSYGERNGYTF. The full variable domain, in which reference TRBV5-4 and TRBJ1-2 provide the parts outside the CDR3, is ETGVTQSPTHLIKTRGQQVTLRCSSQSGHNTVSWYQQALGQGPQFIFQYYREEENGRGNFPPRFSGLQFPNYSSELNVNALELDDSALYLCASSYGERNGYTFGSGTRLTVV.